Shown below are 21 T cell receptor beta chains from a single sample sequenced in a study of cytomegalovirus exposure and HLA in healthy donors. 13 Jbeta primers and 60 Vbeta primers were used for the PCR. Data came from immunoSEQ multiplex PCR; TCRdb stores just in-frame clones and leaves some out. Of 90,000 to 100,000 clones listed, less than 80% are singletons. Material: PBMCs. The receptors here all came from a man between 40 and 49 years old in good health and CMV-seronegative.

This clone was seen more than once but under ten times. V and J are TRBV14 and TRBJ2-5; D perhaps matches TRBD2 (6 bases). The DNA end favors TRBJ2-7, so the J call may be wrong. CDR1 and CDR2 from the germline V gene are SGHDN and FVKESK. This CDR3 comprises 15 residues. The CDR3 region is CAKGDEGGVGYEQYF. The CDR3 nucleotides read TGTGCCAAAGGGGATGAGGGCGGGGTTGGCTACGAGCAGTACTTC.

The genes are TRBV20-1 and TRBJ1-1; a weak D match, TRBD1 (5 bases). The CDR3 runs to 11 residues. With 6 bases removed from V and 4 bases from J, the gap between germline ends came to 9 bases. Germline loops: CDR1 DFQATT, CDR2 SNEGSKA (reference sequence). The CDR3 DNA follows: TGCAGTGCAGGGGAGGTCACTGAAGCTTTCTTT. Translating gives CSAGEVTEAFF.

The chain employs TRBV28 and TRBJ1-5, with D perhaps TRBD1 (5 bases). Germline V gene data show CDR1 as MDHEN and CDR2 as SYDVKM. V was cut by 4 bases and J by 0 bases, with 10 bases left in between. The CDR3 loop spans 15 amino acids. CDR3 nucleotides: TGTGCCAGCAGTTATTACAGGTATAGCAATCAGCCCCAGCATTTT. It specifies CASSYYRYSNQPQHF.

The chain couples TRBV29-1 to TRBJ2-7, with TRBD2 matching 11 bases. Germline V gene sequence: CDR1 SQVTM, CDR2 ANQGSEA. The V and J ends lost 7 bases and 3 bases, in that order; junction bases with no gene match: 5. CDR3 size: 13 residues. CDR3 bases: TGCAGCGCTACTAGCGGGAGTATCTACGAGCAGTACTTC. Translating gives CSATSGSIYEQYF.

The rearrangement links TRBV7-9 to TRBJ1-1; D gene uncertain. Looked up from germline, CDR1 is SEHNR and CDR2 is FQNEAQ (reference sequence). The V end was cut by 5 bases, the J end by 4 bases, with 17 bases between. This CDR3 region has 15 residues. The CDR3 sequence: CASSPTVDKATEAFF. The CDR3 DNA is TGTGCCAGCAGCCCGACCGTTGACAAGGCCACTGAAGCTTTCTTT.

The V and J genes are TRBV7-3 and TRBJ2-3; the D is unclear. Between the trimmed V and J ends, which lost 5 bases and 2 bases, there was a span of 5 bases. The CDR3 totals 12 residues. Germline V gives CDR1 SGHTA, CDR2 FQGTGA. CDR3 nucleotides: TGTGCCAGCAGCGACAACACAGATACGCAGTATTTT. It specifies CASSDNTDTQYF.

This clone occurred a few times. The CDR3, as DNA: TGTGCCAGCTCACCCCGATCAATGGTAGCGGGAGAGAACACCGGGGAGCTGTTTTTT. Amino acids: CASSPRSMVAGENTGELFF. The chain is built from TRBV18 and TRBJ2-2; 9 bases fit TRBD2. V gave up 3 bases and J gave up 1 base; unmatched junction bases: 12. There are 19 residues in the CDR3. Germline V gives CDR1 KGHSH, CDR2 LQKENI.

This clone has more than one count but fewer than ten. CDR3 nucleotide sequence: TGTGCCAGCAGCCCGGCGGGGGCTCCCACAGATACGCAGTATTTT. It is translated as CASSPAGAPTDTQYF. The chain employs TRBV9 and TRBJ2-3; a possible D gene is TRBD2 (7 bases). The CDR3 extends over 15 amino acids. Germline CDR1 is SGDLS and CDR2 is YYNGEE. Trimming left V 4 bases short and J 2 bases short, with 14 bases between.

This clone was recorded a few times. This chain links TRBV4-1 with TRBJ2-5, with a weak D call TRBD2 (5 bases). Trimming took 0 bases from V and 4 from J, leaving 15 bases between them. From germline, CDR1 is MGHRA and CDR2 YSYEKL. The CDR3 sequence is 16 residues long. The CDR3 sequence: CASSQDWKGGLETQYF. The DNA for the CDR3 is TGCGCCAGCAGCCAAGATTGGAAGGGCGGGCTAGAGACCCAGTACTTC.

This clone has only a few counts. The chain has TRBV7-9 and TRBJ2-2; D may be TRBD2 (5 bases). The germline CDR1 and CDR2 sequences are SEHNR and FQNEAQ (reference sequence). Trimming removed 1 base from V and 5 bases from J, with 11 bases in between. This CDR3 has 15 residues. The CDR3 nucleotides read TGTGCCAGCAGCTTAGAAGCTTCGGGGACCGGGGAGCTGTTTTTT. Translation: CASSLEASGTGELFF.

This clone was counted a few times. The rearrangement links TRBV28 to TRBJ2-5, with D hard to call. The DNA matches TRBJ2-7 better at its end, which makes the J call doubtful. The CDR3 is made up of 13 amino acids. Germline V gives CDR1 MDHEN, CDR2 SYDVKM. This CDR3 is CASSYSSPYEQYF. In nucleotides, the CDR3 is TGTGCCAGCAGTTACTCCTCCCCCTACGAGCAGTACTTC.

The chain carries TRBV12-5 and TRBJ1-1; D is possibly TRBD1 (5 bases). Germline loops: CDR1 LGHNT, CDR2 FRNRAP. The CDR3 is made up of 15 amino acids. V shed 1 base and J shed 2 bases, with 11 bases lying between them. CDR3 region: CASGLAPDINTEAFF. CDR3 DNA: TGTGCTAGTGGTTTGGCCCCGGACATTAACACTGAAGCTTTCTTT.

This rearrangement joins TRBV11-3 to TRBJ2-1; tentative D call: TRBD2 (5 bases). This CDR3 comprises 13 residues. V shed 1 base and J shed 10 bases, with 11 bases lying between them. CDR1 and CDR2 from the germline V gene are SGHNT and YENEEA. The CDR3: CASSLGPTNEQFF. CDR3 sequence (DNA): TGTGCCAGCAGCTTAGGACCGACTAACGAGCAGTTCTTC.

A single count supports this clone. V is TRBV7-9 and J is TRBJ2-1; TRBD1 matches 8 bases. V gave up 5 bases and J gave up 4 bases; unmatched junction bases: 7. This CDR3 contains 15 residues. Germline assignment: CDR1 SEHNR and CDR2 FQNEAQ (reference sequence). The CDR3 sequence: CASSTGGTAYNEQFF. For the CDR3, the DNA is TGTGCCAGCAGCACAGGGGGGACAGCTTACAATGAGCAGTTCTTC. Together with reference TRBV7-9 and TRBJ2-1, the CDR3 gives the full variable domain: DTGVSQNPRHKITKRGQNVTFRCDPISEHNRLYWYRQTLGQGPEFLTYFQNEAQLEKSRLLSDRFSAERPKGSFSTLEIQRTEQGDSAMYLCASSTGGTAYNEQFFGPGTRLTVL.

This clone has more than one count but fewer than ten. The chain joins TRBV29-1 to TRBJ2-1; 10 bases map to TRBD2. The V segment lost 4 bases and the J segment 2 bases; nucleotides outside the gene matches: 5. The CDR3 runs to 15 residues. The germline V gene encodes CDR1 SQVTM and CDR2 ANQGSEA. CDR3 protein: CSVVRTSGTYNEQFF. Here the CDR3 DNA reads TGCAGCGTTGTACGGACTAGCGGAACCTACAATGAGCAGTTCTTC.

J is TRBJ2-1 and V is TRBV28; 13 nucleotides agree with TRBD2. V lost 3 bases and J lost 7; bases outside the gene matches: 3. Germline loops: CDR1 MDHEN, CDR2 SYDVKM. The CDR3 is made up of 15 amino acids. The CDR3 protein is CASSFGTSGTNEQFF. The CDR3, as DNA: TGTGCCAGCAGTTTCGGGACTAGCGGGACAAATGAGCAGTTCTTC.

As regards this clone: At the DNA level, this CDR3 is encoded by other sequences in the same sample as well. The chain recombines TRBV5-1 with TRBJ2-1, with TRBD1 as a possible D gene (6 bases). Trimming removed 4 bases from V and 13 bases from J, with 15 bases in between. The CDR3 is 12 residues long. Looked up from germline, CDR1 is SGHRS and CDR2 is YFSETQ. The CDR3 is CASSLTDRPQFF. The CDR3 region has the DNA TGCGCCAGCAGCCTTACCGACAGGCCACAGTTCTTC.

In the case of this clone: This sample includes further DNA sequences coding for the same CDR3. The gene calls are TRBV7-2 and TRBJ1-6; 9 positions agree with TRBD1. Per germline, CDR1 SGHTA and CDR2 FQGNSA. V shed 4 bases and J 7 bases; nucleotides not matched to a gene: 2. This CDR3 has 14 amino acids. CDR3 protein: CASSSGQGNSPLHF. In DNA form, the CDR3 reads TGTGCCAGCAGCTCGGGACAGGGCAATTCACCCCTCCACTTT.

The chain uses TRBV6-1 and TRBJ1-5; TRBD1 agrees at 7 bases. With 7 bases clipped from V and 4 bases from J, the junction kept 7 bases outside the gene matches. The germline V gene encodes CDR1 MNHNS and CDR2 SASEGT. This CDR3 spans 14 amino acids. CDR3 protein: CASTLDRVNQPQHF. The CDR3, as DNA: TGTGCCAGCACTCTCGACAGGGTTAATCAGCCCCAGCATTTT.

The CDR3 sequence: CASRDLTDTQYF. The CDR3 nucleotides are TGTGCCAGCAGGGACTTGACAGATACGCAGTATTTT. The chain has TRBV28 and TRBJ2-3; perhaps TRBD2 as D (5 bases). Trimming removed 6 bases at V and 3 bases at J, with 7 bases between. The V gene's germline CDR1 is MDHEN and CDR2 SYDVKM. The CDR3 totals 12 residues.

The rearrangement uses TRBV30 and TRBJ2-7; 7 nucleotides match TRBD1. The CDR3 is made up of 14 amino acids. The V gene end was trimmed by 0 bases and the J gene end by 2 bases; junction bases not matched to a gene: 4. Germline CDR1 reads GTSNPN; CDR2 reads SVGIG (reference sequence). CDR3 region: CAWSVGTVAYEQYF. Here the CDR3 DNA reads TGTGCCTGGAGTGTAGGGACAGTCGCCTACGAGCAGTACTTC.